One sample yielded the 24 T cell receptor beta chains listed below, sequenced in a study of cytomegalovirus exposure and HLA in healthy donors. PCR involved 60 Vbeta and 13 Jbeta primers. Repertoires were generated with immunoSEQ multiplex PCR, while TCRdb's copy carries only in-frame clones and drops some. The data hold around 120,000 clones, with 60% to 85% observed a single time. The sequenced material came from PBMCs. The receptor source for this set is a woman aged 40 to 49 in good health and CMV-seropositive.

The chain has TRBV30 and TRBJ2-7; 8 bases are shared with TRBD1. This CDR3 has 14 amino acids. With 4 bases clipped from V and 3 bases from J, the junction kept 8 bases outside the gene matches. The V gene's germline CDR1 is GTSNPN and CDR2 SVGIG (reference sequence). CDR3 residues: CAWISPGQVYEQYF. As DNA, the CDR3 is TGTGCCTGGATCTCTCCGGGACAGGTCTACGAGCAGTACTTC.

J is TRBJ2-1 and V is TRBV9; D not certain. V lost 1 base and J 6 bases, leaving 14 bases between the germline ends. Germline CDR1 and CDR2: SGDLS and YYNGEE. This CDR3 region has 15 residues. The CDR3 is CASSVRGERSNEQFF. CDR3 DNA: TGTGCCAGCAGCGTACGAGGTGAGCGTTCCAATGAGCAGTTCTTC. Combining the CDR3 with reference TRBV9 and TRBJ2-1 gives the whole variable domain DSGVTQTPKHLITATGQRVTLRCSPRSGDLSVYWYQQSLDQGLQFLIQYYNGEERAKGNILERFSAQQFPDLHSELNLSSLELGDSALYFCASSVRGERSNEQFFGPGTRLTVL.

V is TRBV4-1 and J is TRBJ1-2, with 9 bases identical to TRBD1. V lost 6 bases, J lost 8 bases, and 10 bases stayed unmatched. CDR1 MGHRA and CDR2 YSYEKL come from the germline V gene. The CDR3 spans 14 residues. The chain's CDR3 is CASSRPGQGRGYTF. The DNA for the CDR3 is TGCGCCAGCAGTCGACCGGGACAGGGAAGAGGCTACACCTTC.

The rearrangement uses TRBV29-1 and TRBJ1-1, with D possibly matching TRBD1 (5 bases). The V gene lost 3 bases and the J gene lost 3 bases, with 11 bases spanning the gap. Germline V gives CDR1 SQVTM, CDR2 ANQGSEA. The CDR3 runs to 13 residues. The CDR3 is CSVDRGGDTEAFF. DNA for the CDR3: TGCAGCGTTGATCGGGGAGGGGACACTGAAGCTTTCTTT. Filled out from reference TRBV29-1 and TRBJ1-1, the complete variable domain reads SAVISQKPSRDICQRGTSLTIQCQVDSQVTMMFWYRQQPGQSLTLIATANQGSEATYESGFVIDKFPISRPNLTFSTLTVSNMSPEDSSIYLCSVDRGGDTEAFFGQGTRLTVV.

Of note for this clone: A junction end diverges from the germline sequence, so it may reflect a read error. V and J are TRBV10-2 and TRBJ2-7; D may be TRBD2 (5 bases). CDR1 is WSHSY, CDR2 SAAADI, per germline. CDR3 length: 14 residues. The CDR3 DNA sequence: TGCGCCAGCAGCGAGTGGACTGCTACCTACGAGCAGTACTTC. Residues: CASSEWTATYEQYF.

Concerning this clone itself: Other DNA variants within this sample encode the same CDR3. V gene TRBV29-1 combines with J gene TRBJ1-6; 8 positions agree with TRBD1. Looked up from germline, CDR1 is SQVTM and CDR2 is ANQGSEA. The CDR3 contains 14 residues. V dropped 5 bases and J dropped 3; count of bases not matched to a gene: 3. CDR3 in DNA: TGCAGCGTTTCCGGGACAGGCTATAATTCACCCCTCCACTTT. This encodes CSVSGTGYNSPLHF.

The chain combines TRBV7-2 with TRBJ2-7; 8 nucleotides align to TRBD1. With 5 bases clipped from V and 6 bases from J, the junction kept 6 bases outside the gene matches. This CDR3 has 13 amino acids. The germline V gene has CDR1 SGHTA and CDR2 FQGNSA. The CDR3 reads CASSISGGREQYF. For the CDR3, the DNA is TGTGCCAGCAGCATATCAGGGGGCCGCGAGCAGTACTTC. Using reference TRBV7-2 and TRBJ2-7 for the parts outside the CDR3, the full variable domain is GAGVSQSPSNKVTEKGKDVELRCDPISGHTALYWYRQSLGQGLEFLIYFQGNSAPDKSGLPSDRFSAERTGGSVSTLTIQRTQQEDSAVYLCASSISGGREQYFGPGTRLTVT.

This sequence joins TRBV13 and TRBJ2-7, with D possibly TRBD1 on 6 matching bases. This CDR3 is built from 14 residues. The V end was cut by 7 bases, the J end by 6 bases, with 19 bases between. The germline gives CDR1 PRHDT, CDR2 FYEKMQ (reference sequence). The CDR3 spells CASTKGDLGTEQYF. For the CDR3, the DNA is TGTGCCAGCACTAAGGGGGATTTGGGAACCGAGCAGTACTTC.

The chain uses TRBV19 and TRBJ1-1; a weak D match, TRBD1 (5 bases). Germline V gene lookup returns CDR1 LNHDA and CDR2 SQIVND (reference sequence). This CDR3 contains 13 residues. Trimming cost V 9 bases and J 5 bases, with 16 bases left between them. For the CDR3, the DNA is TGTGCCAGCGGCCTGGCCGGGGGAACTGAAGCTTTCTTT. This encodes CASGLAGGTEAFF.

The chain couples TRBV19 to TRBJ1-5; 7 bases map to TRBD1. The J segment lost 8 bases and the V segment lost 3 bases, leaving 7 bases of the junction unmatched. The CDR3 consists of 14 residues. Germline CDR1 reads LNHDA; CDR2 reads SQIVND (reference sequence). CDR3 sequence (DNA): TGTGCCAGTAGTATGGGCAGGGGGTTGGAGCCCCAGCATTTT. Translating it yields CASSMGRGLEPQHF.

This chain uses TRBV5-6 with TRBJ2-7, with D unclear. The germline gives CDR1 SGHDT, CDR2 YYEEEE. The CDR3 has 14 residues. V was shortened by 3 bases and J by 6 bases, with 16 bases between the two germline ends. The CDR3 sequence: CASSSPSRSREQYF. The CDR3, as DNA: TGTGCCAGCAGCTCTCCGTCGCGGTCCCGCGAGCAGTACTTC.

This rearrangement joins TRBV6-5 to TRBJ1-2, with TRBD1 identical over 8 bases. Trimming removed 3 bases from V and 2 bases from J; junction bases left unmatched: 5. Germline loops: CDR1 MNHEY, CDR2 SVGAGI. The length of the CDR3 is 15 residues. The CDR3 coding sequence is TGTGCCAGCAGTTATAGGACAGGGAGGAACTATGGCTACACCTTC. This sequence encodes CASSYRTGRNYGYTF.

The chain has TRBV6-1 and TRBJ2-5; TRBD1 matches 9 bases. CDR1 and CDR2 (germline): MNHNS, SASEGT. The CDR3 loop spans 17 amino acids. The junction had 14 bases not matched to a gene; V was cut back by 4 bases and J by 5 bases. The CDR3 protein is CASSGGANRGLGETQYF. DNA for the CDR3: TGTGCCAGCAGTGGGGGGGCCAACAGGGGGCTTGGGGAGACCCAGTACTTC.

The chain joins TRBV13 to TRBJ1-2, with TRBD1 matching over 8 bases. Germline V gene sequence: CDR1 PRHDT, CDR2 FYEKMQ (reference sequence). With 0 bases clipped from V and 4 bases from J, the junction kept 4 bases outside the gene matches. The CDR3 consists of 15 residues. CDR3 region: CASSLGQTGAYGYTF. The CDR3 coding sequence is TGTGCCAGCAGCTTAGGTCAGACAGGGGCCTATGGCTACACCTTC.

This chain uses TRBV6-5 with TRBJ2-7, with 7 bases identical to TRBD1. The V and J ends lost 7 bases and 2 bases, in that order; junction bases with no gene match: 11. From germline, CDR1 is MNHEY and CDR2 SVGAGI. This CDR3 is 15 amino acids long. The CDR3 coding sequence is TGTGCCAGCACTGCCAATCCGACAGGGCCCTACGAGCAGTACTTC. Protein product: CASTANPTGPYEQYF.

V gene TRBV7-3 combines with J gene TRBJ1-1; 8 bases map to TRBD1. The CDR3 extends over 15 amino acids. CDR1 is SGHTA and CDR2 is FQGTGA in the germline V gene. J was trimmed by 4 bases and V by 1 base; bases with no gene match: 5. The CDR3, as DNA: TGTGCCAGCAGCTTAAATCAGGGGGCAATCACTGAAGCTTTCTTT. This gives the protein CASSLNQGAITEAFF.

The V gene is TRBV7-9, the J gene TRBJ2-2; 9 nucleotides agree with TRBD2. The V gene end was trimmed by 8 bases and the J gene end by 10 bases; junction bases not matched to a gene: 20. The CDR3 loop spans 17 amino acids. Germline V CDR1 and CDR2: SEHNR, FQNEAQ (reference sequence). The CDR3 loop is CASPGLLLRGGSLELFF. CDR3 bases: TGTGCCAGCCCTGGACTACTCCTGCGGGGGGGCTCGTTGGAGCTGTTTTTT.

This chain connects TRBV7-2 to TRBJ1-2, with unresolved D. V lost 6 bases, J lost 4 bases, and 9 bases lay in between. CDR1 is SGHTA, CDR2 FQGNSA, per germline. The CDR3 is made up of 12 amino acids. CDR3 sequence (DNA): TGTGCCAGCAGGGGCATCTCCTATGGCTACACCTTC. Residues: CASRGISYGYTF. Supplemented by reference TRBV7-2 and TRBJ1-2, the full variable domain reads GAGVSQSPSNKVTEKGKDVELRCDPISGHTALYWYRQSLGQGLEFLIYFQGNSAPDKSGLPSDRFSAERTGGSVSTLTIQRTQQEDSAVYLCASRGISYGYTFGSGTRLTVV.

The chain has TRBV7-8 and TRBJ2-1; 7 nucleotides match TRBD1. Germline V gene data show CDR1 as SGHVS and CDR2 as FQNEAQ. This CDR3 is 16 amino acids long. Trimming cost V 1 base and J 7 bases; bases outside gene matches: 10. The CDR3 is CASSLGILQGWNEQFF. The CDR3 coding sequence is TGTGCCAGCAGCTTAGGTATCTTACAGGGGTGGAATGAGCAGTTCTTC.

The rearrangement joins TRBV7-9 to TRBJ2-3; D may be TRBD2 (6 bases). Germline V gene lookup returns CDR1 SEHNR and CDR2 FQNEAQ (reference sequence). Trimming shortened V by 5 bases and J by 6 bases, and 18 bases separated the two germline ends. This CDR3 region has 15 residues. The CDR3 spells CASSPPDGGRDTQYF. The DNA for the CDR3 is TGTGCCAGCAGCCCCCCTGATGGGGGGAGGGATACGCAGTATTTT.

The V and J genes are TRBV5-8 and TRBJ2-7; D remains ambiguous. The CDR3 is 14 amino acids. The germline gives CDR1 SGHTS, CDR2 YDEGEE. The ends were cut back, 1 base at V and 5 bases at J, with 13 bases in the middle. The DNA of the CDR3 is TGTGCCAGCAGCTTGTTTACAGTTGGAAACGAGCAGTACTTC. Protein sequence: CASSLFTVGNEQYF.

This clone was detected only a few times. This chain links TRBV9 with TRBJ2-5; D gene unclear. V was cut by 0 bases and J by 3 bases, with 6 bases left in between. The germline gives CDR1 SGDLS, CDR2 YYNGEE. The length of the CDR3 is 13 residues. The CDR3 DNA follows: TGTGCCAGCAGCGTAGGGGCAGAAGAGACCCAGTACTTC. It is translated as CASSVGAEETQYF.

The gene calls are TRBV2 and TRBJ1-1; 8 bases align to TRBD1. The CDR3 runs to 12 residues. Per the germline V gene, CDR1 is SNHLY and CDR2 is FYNNEI. V dropped 7 bases and J dropped 8; count of bases not matched to a gene: 6. The CDR3, as DNA: TGTGCCAGCAAGGGACAGGTCGACGAAGCTTTCTTT. This translates into CASKGQVDEAFF.

This chain connects TRBV9 to TRBJ1-1, with TRBD1 identical over 8 bases. V shed 4 bases and J 6 bases; nucleotides not matched to a gene: 14. The length of the CDR3 is 16 residues. Germline CDR1 is SGDLS and CDR2 is YYNGEE. The CDR3 protein is CASSRGRDRGAPEAFF. CDR3 sequence (DNA): TGTGCCAGCAGCCGTGGTCGAGACAGGGGAGCTCCTGAAGCTTTCTTT.